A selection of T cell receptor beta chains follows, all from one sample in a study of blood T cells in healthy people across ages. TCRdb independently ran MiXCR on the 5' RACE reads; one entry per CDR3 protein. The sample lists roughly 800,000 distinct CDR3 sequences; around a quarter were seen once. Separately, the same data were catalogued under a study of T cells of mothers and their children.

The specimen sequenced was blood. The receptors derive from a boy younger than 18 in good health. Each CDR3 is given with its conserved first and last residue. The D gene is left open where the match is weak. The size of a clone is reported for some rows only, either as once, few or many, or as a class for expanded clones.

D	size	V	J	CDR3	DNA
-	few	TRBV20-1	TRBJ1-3	CSAQEGGLGNTIYF	TGCAGTGCCCAAGAGGGGGGGTTAGGAAACACCATATATTTT
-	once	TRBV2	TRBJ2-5	CASSRDQQETQYF	TGTGCCAGCAGCAGGGACCAGCAAGAGACCCAGTACTTC
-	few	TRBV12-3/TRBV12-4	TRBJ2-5	CASSFRVQETQYF	TGTGCCAGCAGCTTCCGGGTCCAAGAGACCCAGTACTTC
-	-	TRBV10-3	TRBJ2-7	CAISSYRAQPYEQYF	TGTGCCATCAGTAGCTACAGGGCACAACCCTACGAGCAGTACTTC
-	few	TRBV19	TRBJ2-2	CATEQGNTGELFF	TGTGCCACCGAACAGGGGAACACCGGGGAGCTGTTTTTT
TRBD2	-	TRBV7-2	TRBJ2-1	CASSYPGLATDEQFF	TGTGCCAGCAGCTACCCGGGACTAGCGACGGATGAGCAGTTCTTC
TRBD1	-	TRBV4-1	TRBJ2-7	CASSQGTGWFDEQYF	TGCGCCAGCAGCCAGGGGACAGGGTGGTTCGACGAGCAGTACTTC
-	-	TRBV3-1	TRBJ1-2	CASSQLGGRDLNYGYTF	TGTGCCAGCAGCCAACTGGGGGGCAGGGATTTAAACTATGGCTACACCTTC
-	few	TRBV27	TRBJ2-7	CASGGAGGPYEQYF	TGTGCCAGCGGGGGGGCAGGCGGTCCCTACGAGCAGTACTTC
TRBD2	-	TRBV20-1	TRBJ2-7	CSAPTSGPPYEQYF	TGCAGTGCTCCAACTAGCGGTCCTCCCTACGAGCAGTACTTC
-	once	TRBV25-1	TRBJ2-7	CASSELGGGEQYF	TGTGCCAGCAGTGAACTAGGGGGAGGCGAGCAGTACTTC
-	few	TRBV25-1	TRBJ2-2	CASSVQGTGELFF	TGTGCCAGCAGTGTTCAGGGCACCGGGGAGCTGTTTTTT
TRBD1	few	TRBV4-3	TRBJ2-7	CASSQEQGENYEQYF	TGCGCCAGCAGCCAAGAACAGGGGGAGAACTACGAGCAGTACTTC
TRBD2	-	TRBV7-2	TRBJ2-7	CASSPEGTSGRGEQYF	TGTGCCAGCAGCCCCGAGGGGACTAGCGGGAGAGGCGAGCAGTACTTC
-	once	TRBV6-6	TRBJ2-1	CASILGGGGNEQFF	TGTGCCAGCATTCTAGGGGGGGGCGGCAATGAGCAGTTCTTC
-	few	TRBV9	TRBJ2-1	CASSVAGQYTEQFF	TGTGCCAGCAGCGTAGCTGGCCAATACACTGAGCAGTTCTTC
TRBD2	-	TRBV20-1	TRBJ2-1	CSAKLTSGSLDEQFF	TGCAGTGCCAAACTAACTAGCGGGAGCCTCGATGAGCAGTTCTTC
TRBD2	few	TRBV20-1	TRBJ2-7	CSARDQFGSSGSEQCF	TGCAGTGCTAGAGATCAGTTCGGGTCTAGCGGGAGCGAGCAGTGCTTC
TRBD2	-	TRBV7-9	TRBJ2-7	CASSVFASGISGEQYF	TGTGCCAGCAGTGTCTTTGCTAGCGGGATAAGTGGGGAGCAGTACTTC
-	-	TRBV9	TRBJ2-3	CASSLTPGTSTDTQYF	TGTGCCAGCAGCCTGACGCCCGGGACAAGCACAGATACGCAGTATTTT
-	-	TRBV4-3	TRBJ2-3	CASSQEAVYPRAQYF	TGCGCCAGCAGCCAAGAAGCTGTTTATCCGAGGGCGCAGTATTTT
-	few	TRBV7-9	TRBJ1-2	CASSLVWVYGYTF	TGTGCCAGCAGCTTAGTCTGGGTGTATGGCTACACCTTC
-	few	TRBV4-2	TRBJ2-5	CASSQFAGGIKETQYF	TGTGCCAGCAGCCAATTTGCTGGCGGGATTAAGGAGACCCAGTACTTC
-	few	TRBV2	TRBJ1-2	CAGHGQGLFGYTF	TGTGCAGGTCATGGGCAGGGGCTCTTCGGCTACACCTTC
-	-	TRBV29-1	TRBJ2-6	CSVRGSGANVLTF	TGCAGCGTGAGGGGGTCTGGGGCCAACGTCCTGACTTTC
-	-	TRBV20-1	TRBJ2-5	CSAPAGAGETQYF	TGCAGTGCCCCCGCGGGGGCCGGAGAGACCCAGTACTTC
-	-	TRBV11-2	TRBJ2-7	CASNTKEGSYEQYF	TGTGCCAGCAACACTAAAGAGGGTTCTTACGAGCAGTACTTC
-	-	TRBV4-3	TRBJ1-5	CASSHYWGGEQPQHF	TGCGCCAGCAGCCATTATTGGGGGGGGGAACAGCCCCAGCATTTT
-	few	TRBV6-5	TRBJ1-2	CASSYSGKGYGYTF	TGTGCCAGCAGTTACTCGGGCAAGGGCTATGGCTACACCTTC
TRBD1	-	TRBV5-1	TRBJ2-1	CASSSRSTGVNEQFF	TGCGCCAGCAGCTCGCGATCGACAGGGGTCAATGAGCAGTTCTTC
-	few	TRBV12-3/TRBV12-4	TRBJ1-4	CASSPLGSANEKLFF	TGTGCCAGCAGCCCCCTGGGTAGCGCTAATGAAAAACTGTTTTTT
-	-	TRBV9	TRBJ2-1	CASSPGPAYNEQFF	TGTGCCAGCAGCCCCGGTCCCGCCTACAATGAGCAGTTCTTC
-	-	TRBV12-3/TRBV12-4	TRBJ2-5	CASSATERETQYF	TGTGCCAGCAGCGCGACAGAACGAGAGACCCAGTACTTC
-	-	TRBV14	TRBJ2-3	CASSQDGTADTQYF	TGTGCCAGCAGCCAAGATGGGACGGCAGATACGCAGTATTTT
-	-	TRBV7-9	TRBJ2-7	CASSGKGGIEQYF	TGTGCCAGCAGCGGTAAAGGGGGAATCGAGCAGTACTTC
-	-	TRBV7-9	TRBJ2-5	CASSAEGETQYF	TGTGCCAGCAGCGCAGAGGGAGAGACCCAGTACTTC
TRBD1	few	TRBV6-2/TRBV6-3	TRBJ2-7	CASSLGGREDEQYF	TGTGCTAGCAGTCTAGGGGGCAGAGAGGACGAGCAGTACTTC
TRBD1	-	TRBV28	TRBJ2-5	CASSPPGQQETQHF	TGTGCCAGCAGCCCGCCGGGACAGCAAGAGACCCAGCACTTC
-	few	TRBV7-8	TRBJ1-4	CASSRAGTQGEKLFF	TGTGCCAGCAGCCGCGCCGGGACCCAGGGCGAAAAACTGTTTTTT
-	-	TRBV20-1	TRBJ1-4	CSADRGGPNEKLFF	TGCAGTGCGGATCGGGGAGGGCCTAATGAAAAACTGTTTTTT
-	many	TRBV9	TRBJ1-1	CASSPSVNTEAFF	TGTGCCAGCAGCCCCAGTGTGAACACTGAAGCTTTCTTT
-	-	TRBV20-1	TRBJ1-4	CSASPHGRWEKLFF	TGCAGTGCTAGTCCCCACGGGAGGTGGGAAAAACTGTTTTTT
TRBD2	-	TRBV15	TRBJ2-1	CATSRDGRANNEQFF	TGTGCCACCAGCAGAGATGGGAGGGCCAACAATGAGCAGTTCTTC
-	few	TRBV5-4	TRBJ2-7	CASSWGNSYEQYF	TGTGCCAGCAGCTGGGGGAACAGCTACGAGCAGTACTTC
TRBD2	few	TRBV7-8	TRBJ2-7	CASSLVTSGRARSYEQYF	TGTGCCAGCAGCTTAGTCACTAGCGGGAGGGCCAGGTCCTACGAGCAGTACTTC
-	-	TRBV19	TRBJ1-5	CASGPSMGAPQPQHF	TGTGCCAGCGGTCCCTCGATGGGGGCCCCCCAGCCCCAGCATTTT
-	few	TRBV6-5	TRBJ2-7	CACSYGGSSYEQYF	TGTGCCTGCAGTTACGGGGGCAGTTCCTACGAGCAGTACTTC
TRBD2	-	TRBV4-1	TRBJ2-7	CASSQASGRGYEQYF	TGCGCCAGCAGCCAAGCGAGCGGGAGGGGCTACGAGCAGTACTTC
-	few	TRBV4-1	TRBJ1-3	CASRPVTGKGRSGNTIYF	TGCGCCAGCCGGCCAGTCACAGGGAAGGGTCGCTCTGGAAACACCATATATTTT
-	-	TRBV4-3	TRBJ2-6	CASSPSTGTGANVLTF	TGCGCCAGCAGCCCATCCACAGGGACAGGGGCCAACGTCCTGACTTTC
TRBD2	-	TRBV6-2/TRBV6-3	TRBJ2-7	CASGFGSGGEQYF	TGTGCCAGCGGGTTCGGGAGCGGGGGCGAGCAGTACTTC
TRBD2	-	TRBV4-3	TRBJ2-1	CASSQEMGLAGDEQFF	TGCGCCAGCAGCCAAGAAATGGGACTAGCGGGAGACGAGCAGTTCTTC
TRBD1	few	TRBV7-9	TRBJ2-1	CASSSVGQGNEQFF	TGTGCCAGCAGCTCAGTGGGACAGGGCAATGAGCAGTTCTTC
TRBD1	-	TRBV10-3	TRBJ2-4	CAIMGQGADIQYF	TGTGCCATCATGGGACAGGGCGCAGACATTCAGTACTTC
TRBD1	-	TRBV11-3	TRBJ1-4	CASSSNGQGVSRSEKLFF	TGTGCCAGCAGCTCCAACGGACAGGGGGTGTCAAGAAGTGAAAAACTGTTTTTT